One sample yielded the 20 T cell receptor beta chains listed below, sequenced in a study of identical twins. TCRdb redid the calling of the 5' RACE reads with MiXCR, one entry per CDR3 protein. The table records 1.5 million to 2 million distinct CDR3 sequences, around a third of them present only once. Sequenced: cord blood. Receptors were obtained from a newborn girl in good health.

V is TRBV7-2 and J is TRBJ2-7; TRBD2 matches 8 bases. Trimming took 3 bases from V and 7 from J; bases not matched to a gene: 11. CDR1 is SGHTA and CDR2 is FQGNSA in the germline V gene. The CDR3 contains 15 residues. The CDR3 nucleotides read TGTGCCAGCAGCTTGATCCGCGGGGGGATTAATGAGCAGTACTTC. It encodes CASSLIRGGINEQYF.

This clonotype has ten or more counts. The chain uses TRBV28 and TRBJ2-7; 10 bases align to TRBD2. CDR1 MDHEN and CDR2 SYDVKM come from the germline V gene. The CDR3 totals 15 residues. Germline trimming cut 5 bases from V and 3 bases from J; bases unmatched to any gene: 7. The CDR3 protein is CASSLATSGYYEQYF. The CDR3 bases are TGTGCCAGCAGTCTGGCGACTAGCGGGTACTACGAGCAGTACTTC.

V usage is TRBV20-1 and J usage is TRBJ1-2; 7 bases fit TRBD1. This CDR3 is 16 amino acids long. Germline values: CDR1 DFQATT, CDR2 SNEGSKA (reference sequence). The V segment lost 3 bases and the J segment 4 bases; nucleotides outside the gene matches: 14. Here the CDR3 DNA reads TGCAGTGCTAGTATCCGGGACAGCGGGCAAGTCTATGGCTACACCTTC. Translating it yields CSASIRDSGQVYGYTF.

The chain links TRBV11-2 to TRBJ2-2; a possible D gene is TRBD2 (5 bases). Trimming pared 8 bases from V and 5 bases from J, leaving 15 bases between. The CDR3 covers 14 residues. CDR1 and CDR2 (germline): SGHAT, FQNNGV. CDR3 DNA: TGTGCCAGCGGCAGGAGAGGGCGAACCGGGGAGCTGTTTTTT. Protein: CASGRRGRTGELFF.

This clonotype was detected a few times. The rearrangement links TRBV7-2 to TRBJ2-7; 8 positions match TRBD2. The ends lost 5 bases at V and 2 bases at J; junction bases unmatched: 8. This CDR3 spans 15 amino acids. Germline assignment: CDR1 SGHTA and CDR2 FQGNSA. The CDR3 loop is CASSIGGSGAYEQYF. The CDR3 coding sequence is TGTGCCAGCAGCATCGGTGGTAGCGGGGCCTACGAGCAGTACTTC.

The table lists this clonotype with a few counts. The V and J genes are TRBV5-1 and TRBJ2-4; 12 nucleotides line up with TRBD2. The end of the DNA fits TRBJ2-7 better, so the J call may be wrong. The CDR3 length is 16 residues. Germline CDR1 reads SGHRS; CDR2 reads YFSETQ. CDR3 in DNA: TGCGCCAGCAGTCCCCTCCAAACTAGCGGGAGGTACGAGCAGTACTTC. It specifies CASSPLQTSGRYEQYF.

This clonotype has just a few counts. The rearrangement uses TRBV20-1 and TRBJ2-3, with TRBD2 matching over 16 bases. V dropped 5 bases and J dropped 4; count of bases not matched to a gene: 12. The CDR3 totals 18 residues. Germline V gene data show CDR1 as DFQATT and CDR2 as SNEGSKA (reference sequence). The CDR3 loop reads CSAGGSGTSGGASDTQYF. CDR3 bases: TGCAGTGCTGGAGGATCCGGGACTAGCGGGGGGGCTTCAGATACGCAGTATTTT.

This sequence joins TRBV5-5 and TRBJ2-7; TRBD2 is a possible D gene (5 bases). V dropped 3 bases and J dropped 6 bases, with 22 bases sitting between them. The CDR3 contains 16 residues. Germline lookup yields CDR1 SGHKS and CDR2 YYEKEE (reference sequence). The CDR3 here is CASSWLLGSPNSEQYF. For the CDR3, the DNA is TGTGCCAGCAGCTGGTTACTAGGATCCCCGAATTCCGAGCAGTACTTC.

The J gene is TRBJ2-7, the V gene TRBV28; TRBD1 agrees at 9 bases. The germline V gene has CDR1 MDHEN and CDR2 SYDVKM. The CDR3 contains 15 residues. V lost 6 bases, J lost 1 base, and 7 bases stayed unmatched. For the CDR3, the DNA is TGTGCCAGCAGGTCAGCCGGGACAGGGTCCTACGAGCAGTACTTC. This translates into CASRSAGTGSYEQYF.

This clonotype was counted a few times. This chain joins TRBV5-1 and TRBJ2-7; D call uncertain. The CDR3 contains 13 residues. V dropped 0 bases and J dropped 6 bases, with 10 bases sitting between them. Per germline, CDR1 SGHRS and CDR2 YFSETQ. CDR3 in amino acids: CASSLAKEGEQYF. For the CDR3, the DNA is TGCGCCAGCAGCTTGGCCAAGGAAGGCGAGCAGTACTTC.

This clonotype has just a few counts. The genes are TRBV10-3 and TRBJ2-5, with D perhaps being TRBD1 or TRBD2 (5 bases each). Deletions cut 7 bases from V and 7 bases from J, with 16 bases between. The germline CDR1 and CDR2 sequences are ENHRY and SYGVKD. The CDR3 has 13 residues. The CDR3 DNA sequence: TGTGCCATCAAGGCCCGGGACCGACTGACCCAGTACTTC. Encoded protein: CAIKARDRLTQYF.

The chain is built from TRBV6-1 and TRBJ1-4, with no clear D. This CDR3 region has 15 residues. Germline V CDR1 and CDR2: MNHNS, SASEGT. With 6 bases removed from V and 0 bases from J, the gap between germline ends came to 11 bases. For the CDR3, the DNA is TGTGCCAGCAGGACCCCCCGTGCAACTAATGAAAAACTGTTTTTT. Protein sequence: CASRTPRATNEKLFF.

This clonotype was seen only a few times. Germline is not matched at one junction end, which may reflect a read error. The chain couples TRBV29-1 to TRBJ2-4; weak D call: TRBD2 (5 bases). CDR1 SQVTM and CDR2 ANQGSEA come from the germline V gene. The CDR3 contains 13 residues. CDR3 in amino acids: CSVVGVTKSIQYF. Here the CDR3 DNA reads TGCAGCGTTGTCGGGGTCACCAAAAGCATTCAGTACTTC.

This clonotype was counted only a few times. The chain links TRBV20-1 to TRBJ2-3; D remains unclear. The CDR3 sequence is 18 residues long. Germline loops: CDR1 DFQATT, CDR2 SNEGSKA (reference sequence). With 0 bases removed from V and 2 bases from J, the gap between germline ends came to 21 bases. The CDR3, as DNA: TGCAGTGCTAGAGATCTGGGCGACCGACTCTATTTCACAGATACGCAGTATTTT. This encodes CSARDLGDRLYFTDTQYF.

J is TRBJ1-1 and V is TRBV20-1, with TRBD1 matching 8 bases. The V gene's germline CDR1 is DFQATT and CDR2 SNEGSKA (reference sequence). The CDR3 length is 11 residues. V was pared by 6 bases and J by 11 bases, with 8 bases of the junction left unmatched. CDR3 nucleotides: TGCAGTGCCAGGGGGCTGCCGGGGGCTTTCTTT. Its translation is CSARGLPGAFF.

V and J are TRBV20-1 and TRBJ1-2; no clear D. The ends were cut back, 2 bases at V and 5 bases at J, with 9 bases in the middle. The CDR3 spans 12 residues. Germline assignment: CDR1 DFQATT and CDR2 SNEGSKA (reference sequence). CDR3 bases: TGCAGTGCTAGACGGACTGCATATGGCTACACCTTC. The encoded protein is CSARRTAYGYTF.

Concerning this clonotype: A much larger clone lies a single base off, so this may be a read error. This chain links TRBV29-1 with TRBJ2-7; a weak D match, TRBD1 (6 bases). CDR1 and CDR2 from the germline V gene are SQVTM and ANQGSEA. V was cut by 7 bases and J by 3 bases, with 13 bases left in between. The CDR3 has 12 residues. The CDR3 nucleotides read TGCAGCGCGGAGACAGGTGACTACGAGCAGTACTTC. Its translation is CSAETGDYEQYF.

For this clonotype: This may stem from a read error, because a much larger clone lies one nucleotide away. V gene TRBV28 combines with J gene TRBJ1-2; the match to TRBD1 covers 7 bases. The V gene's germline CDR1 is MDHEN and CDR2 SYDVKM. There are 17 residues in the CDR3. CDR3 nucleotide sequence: TGTGTCAGCAGTCTAGGGTCCATGTGGGACAGCAACTATGGCTACACCTTC. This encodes CVSSLGSMWDSNYGYTF.

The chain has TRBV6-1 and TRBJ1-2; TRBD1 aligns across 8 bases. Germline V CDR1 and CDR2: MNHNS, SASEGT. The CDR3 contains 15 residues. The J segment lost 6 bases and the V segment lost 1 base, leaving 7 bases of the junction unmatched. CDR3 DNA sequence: TGTGCCAGCAGTGAAGTGGCAGGGGGCGCGGATGGCTACACCTTC. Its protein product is CASSEVAGGADGYTF.

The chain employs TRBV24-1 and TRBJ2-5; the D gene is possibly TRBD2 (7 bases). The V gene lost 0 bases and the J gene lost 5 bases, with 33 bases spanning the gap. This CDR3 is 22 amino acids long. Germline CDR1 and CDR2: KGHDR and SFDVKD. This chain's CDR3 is CATSDLATNRGGLSLVQETQYF. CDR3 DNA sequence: TGTGCCACCAGTGATTTGGCCACTAACCGCGGGGGCCTTTCTTTGGTCCAGGAGACCCAGTACTTC.